The 20 T cell receptor beta chains presented below share a single source sample, sequenced in a study of Siglec-9 on CD8 T cells in melanoma. Clones were sequenced by immunoSEQ multiplex PCR, and TCRdb holds only the in-frame ones, with some missing. The sample records approximately 35,000 clones, 84% being singletons. Sequencing was done on a sample of Siglec-9- CD8+ T cells sorted from blood. The receptors derive from a human donor in good health.

The chain has TRBV4-1 and TRBJ2-7, with TRBD1 matching over 9 bases. After removal of 0 bases from V and 7 bases from J, the junction contained 10 bases not matched to a gene. The CDR3 consists of 16 residues. The germline gives CDR1 MGHRA, CDR2 YSYEKL. Here the CDR3 reads CASSQDKGTGFSEQYF. The DNA for the CDR3 is TGCGCCAGCAGCCAAGATAAGGGGACAGGGTTCTCGGAGCAGTACTTC.

On this clone itself: Its ends do not fully match the called genes, so a read error is possible. The chain combines TRBV7-7 with TRBJ2-3; the match to TRBD2 covers 9 bases. The CDR3 is 17 amino acids. Germline CDR1 and CDR2: SSHAT and FNYEAQ (reference sequence). CDR3 residues: CASSYLLAGPFTDTQYF. In DNA, the CDR3 is TGTGCTAGCAGCTACCTACTAGCGGGCCCTTTCACAGATACGCAGTATTTT.

This sequence joins TRBV6-4 and TRBJ2-1; 8 nucleotides line up with TRBD1. Germline CDR1 reads MRHNA; CDR2 reads SNTAGT. V lost 6 bases to trimming and J lost 5 bases; unmatched junction nucleotides: 3. CDR3 length: 13 amino acids. The DNA of the CDR3 is TGTGCCAGCAGCCAGGGGGCCAACAATGAGCAGTTCTTC. This encodes CASSQGANNEQFF.

Regarding this clone: Compared with germline, one end of the junction differs, possibly owing to a read error. J is TRBJ2-1 and V is TRBV28; TRBD1 aligns across 7 bases. Germline-derived CDR1 and CDR2 are MDHEN and SYDVKM. CDR3 length equals 12 residues. The CDR3: CASTKGTVTQVF. DNA for the CDR3: TGTGCCAGCACTAAGGGGACAGTCACTCAGGTCTTC.

This clone was recorded once. This chain uses TRBV5-1 with TRBJ2-3, with D perhaps TRBD1 or TRBD2 (5 bases each). Trimming shortened V by 3 bases and J by 1 base, and 18 bases separated the two germline ends. The CDR3 spans 17 residues. In germline, CDR1 is SGHRS, CDR2 YFSETQ. CDR3 loop: CASSYYAHGTRTDTQYF. In DNA form, the CDR3 reads TGCGCCAGCAGCTACTATGCACACGGGACCCGCACAGATACGCAGTATTTT.

This chain connects TRBV4-1 to TRBJ2-1; perhaps TRBD2 as D (6 bases). Germline CDR1 reads MGHRA; CDR2 reads YSYEKL. The CDR3 has 14 residues. Trimming removed 0 bases at V and 7 bases at J, with 10 bases between. The CDR3 region has the DNA TGCGCCAGCAGCCAAGATTACGGGGGAAATGAGCAGTTCTTC. It yields the protein CASSQDYGGNEQFF.

The rearrangement uses TRBV4-1 and TRBJ2-7, with 9 bases identical to TRBD2. V shed 4 bases and J 4 bases; nucleotides not matched to a gene: 8. The CDR3 contains 15 residues. CDR1 and CDR2 (germline): MGHRA, YSYEKL. In nucleotides, the CDR3 is TGCGCCAGCAGCCCCCTCGCGGGAGGGCCATACGAGCAGTACTTC. It codes for CASSPLAGGPYEQYF.

The rearrangement uses TRBV7-3 and TRBJ2-2, with 10 positions matching TRBD2. Germline V gene lookup returns CDR1 SGHTA and CDR2 FQGTGA. V trimming: 5 bases; J trimming: 5 bases; junction bases outside the gene matches: 2. The CDR3 consists of 14 residues. Here the CDR3 reads CASSLLAGTGELFF. The CDR3, as DNA: TGTGCCAGCAGCCTACTAGCGGGGACCGGGGAGCTGTTTTTT.

This chain connects TRBV7-3 to TRBJ2-2, with 9 nucleotides matching TRBD2. This CDR3 comprises 17 residues. The junction had 14 bases not matched to a gene; V was cut back by 2 bases and J by 10 bases. Germline assignment: CDR1 SGHTA and CDR2 FQGTGA. The CDR3: CASSLDAAASGNLELFF. For the CDR3, the DNA is TGTGCCAGCAGCTTAGACGCTGCGGCTAGCGGGAATTTGGAGCTGTTTTTT.

The gene calls are TRBV7-8 and TRBJ2-7, with D possibly being TRBD1 or TRBD2 (5 bases each). The CDR3 sequence is 15 residues long. Between the trimmed V and J ends, which lost 5 bases and 3 bases, there was a span of 17 bases. CDR1 is SGHVS and CDR2 is FQNEAQ in the germline V gene. CDR3 coding DNA: TGTGCCAGCAGCCTGGGACCGCCTCCGAGCTACGAGCAGTACTTC. This encodes CASSLGPPPSYEQYF.

The chain employs TRBV10-3 and TRBJ2-5; D is uncertain. CDR3 length equals 15 residues. V lost 1 base and J 3 bases, leaving 12 bases between the germline ends. Germline values: CDR1 ENHRY, CDR2 SYGVKD. Here the CDR3 DNA reads TGTGCCATCAGTGAGTACGACACAGCCGAAGAGACCCAGTACTTC. Its protein product is CAISEYDTAEETQYF.

The chain recombines TRBV28 with TRBJ1-2; D remains unclear. The V gene's germline CDR1 is MDHEN and CDR2 SYDVKM. This CDR3 is built from 14 residues. Trimming left V 3 bases short and J 4 bases short, with 12 bases between. In DNA, the CDR3 is TGTGCCAGCAGTTTTGCTCAGGAGGCCTATGGCTACACCTTC. Amino acid sequence: CASSFAQEAYGYTF.

V is TRBV4-1 and J is TRBJ1-4; TRBD1 matches at 8 bases. Per germline, CDR1 MGHRA and CDR2 YSYEKL. V shed 0 bases, J shed 5 bases, and the junction held 2 bases outside the gene matches. The CDR3 length is 15 residues. Here the CDR3 reads CASSQDTGGNEKLFF. CDR3 DNA: TGCGCCAGCAGCCAAGATACAGGGGGGAATGAAAAACTGTTTTTT.

This chain connects TRBV6-6 to TRBJ1-1, with 8 bases matching TRBD1. The CDR3 extends over 15 amino acids. The V and J ends lost 1 base and 1 base, in that order; junction bases with no gene match: 2. Germline V gives CDR1 MNHNY, CDR2 SVGAGI (reference sequence). CDR3 nucleotides: TGTGCCAGCAGTTACTTTGACAGGGGGAACACTGAAGCTTTCTTT. It specifies CASSYFDRGNTEAFF.

The rearrangement joins TRBV10-3 to TRBJ2-3; 9 bases fit TRBD2. J lost 5 bases, V lost 0 bases, and 3 bases had no gene match. This CDR3 is built from 15 residues. The V gene's germline CDR1 is ENHRY and CDR2 SYGVKD. For the CDR3, the DNA is TGTGCCATCAGTGAGTCAGAAGCGGGAGGAGATACGCAGTATTTT. Translation: CAISESEAGGDTQYF.

The chain joins TRBV19 to TRBJ2-7, with unresolved D. The CDR3 totals 13 residues. Germline-derived CDR1 and CDR2 are LNHDA and SQIVND (reference sequence). The V end was cut by 3 bases, the J end by 3 bases, with 9 bases between. CDR3 region: CASSIGIRYEQYF. In nucleotides, the CDR3 is TGTGCCAGTAGTATTGGGATCCGCTACGAGCAGTACTTC. Full variable domain (outside the CDR3, taken from reference TRBV19 and TRBJ2-7): DGGITQSPKYLFRKEGQNVTLSCEQNLNHDAMYWYRQDPGQGLRLIYYSQIVNDFQKGDIAEGYSVSREKKESFPLTVTSAQKNPTAFYLCASSIGIRYEQYFGPGTRLTVT.

The chain links TRBV6-5 to TRBJ1-1; D gene uncertain. V dropped 6 bases and J dropped 6 bases, with 8 bases sitting between them. Germline V gene sequence: CDR1 MNHEY, CDR2 SVGAGI. The CDR3 is 11 residues long. The CDR3 loop reads CASSPSSEAFF. In DNA form, the CDR3 reads TGTGCCAGCAGCCCGTCCTCTGAAGCTTTCTTT.

The chain carries TRBV11-2 and TRBJ2-5; perhaps TRBD2 as D (5 bases). CDR1 and CDR2 from the germline V gene are SGHAT and FQNNGV. V was clipped by 4 bases and J by 0 bases, with 15 bases between them. This CDR3 spans 16 amino acids. CDR3 DNA: TGTGCCAGCAGCTCTTTCAGATCGGGGTACCAAGAGACCCAGTACTTC. This sequence encodes CASSSFRSGYQETQYF.

The chain is built from TRBV5-1 and TRBJ1-1, with 7 bases that match TRBD1. The CDR3 length is 12 residues. J was trimmed by 7 bases and V by 2 bases; bases with no gene match: 2. CDR1 is SGHRS and CDR2 is YFSETQ in the germline V gene. In DNA form, the CDR3 reads TGCGCCAGCAGCTTAACAGGGGTTGAAGCTTTCTTT. Translating gives CASSLTGVEAFF.

The chain has TRBV29-1 and TRBJ2-2; 9 bases line up with TRBD1. Germline CDR1 SQVTM, CDR2 ANQGSEA. The CDR3 contains 17 residues. The V segment lost 0 bases and the J segment 6 bases; nucleotides outside the gene matches: 11. This chain's CDR3 is CSVEDPSGQGSPGELFF. The CDR3 DNA sequence: TGCAGCGTTGAAGATCCGTCGGGACAGGGTAGCCCCGGGGAGCTGTTTTTT.